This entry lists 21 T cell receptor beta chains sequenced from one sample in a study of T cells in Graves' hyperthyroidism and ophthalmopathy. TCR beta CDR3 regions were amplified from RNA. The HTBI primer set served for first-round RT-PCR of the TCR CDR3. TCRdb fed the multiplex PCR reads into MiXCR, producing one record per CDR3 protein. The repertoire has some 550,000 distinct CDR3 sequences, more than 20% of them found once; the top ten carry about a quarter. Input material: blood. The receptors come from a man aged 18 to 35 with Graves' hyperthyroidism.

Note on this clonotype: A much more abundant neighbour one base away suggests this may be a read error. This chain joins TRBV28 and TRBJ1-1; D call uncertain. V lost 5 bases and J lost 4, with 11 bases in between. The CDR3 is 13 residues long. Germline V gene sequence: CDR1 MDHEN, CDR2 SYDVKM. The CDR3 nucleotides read TGTGCCAGCAGTCTACAGCAGAGCACTGAAGCTTTCTTT. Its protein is CASSLQQSTEAFF.

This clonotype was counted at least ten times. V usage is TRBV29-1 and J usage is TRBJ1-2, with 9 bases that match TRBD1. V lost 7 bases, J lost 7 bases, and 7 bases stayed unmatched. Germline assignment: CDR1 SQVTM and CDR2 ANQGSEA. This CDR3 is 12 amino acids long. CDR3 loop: CSAGPTGGGYTF. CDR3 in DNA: TGCAGCGCCGGTCCGACAGGGGGTGGCTACACCTTC.

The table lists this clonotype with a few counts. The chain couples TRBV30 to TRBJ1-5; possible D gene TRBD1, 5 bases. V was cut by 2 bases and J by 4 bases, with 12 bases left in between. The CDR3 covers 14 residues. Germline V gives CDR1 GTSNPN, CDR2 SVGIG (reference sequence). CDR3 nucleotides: TGTGCCTGGAGTCCGGGGCCCCTTAATCAGCCCCAGCATTTT. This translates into CAWSPGPLNQPQHF.

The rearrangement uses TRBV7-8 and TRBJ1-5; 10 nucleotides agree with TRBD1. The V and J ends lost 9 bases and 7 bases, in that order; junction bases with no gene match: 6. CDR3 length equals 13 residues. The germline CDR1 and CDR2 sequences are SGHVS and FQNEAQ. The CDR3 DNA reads TGTGCCAGTAACGGGGACAGGGGCCAGCCCCAGCATTTT. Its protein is CASNGDRGQPQHF. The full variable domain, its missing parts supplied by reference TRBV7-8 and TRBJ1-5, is GAGVSQSPRYKVAKRGQDVALRCDPISGHVSLFWYQQALGQGPEFLTYFQNEAQLDKSGLPSDRFFAERPEGSVSTLKIQRTQQEDSAVYLCASNGDRGQPQHFGDGTRLSIL.

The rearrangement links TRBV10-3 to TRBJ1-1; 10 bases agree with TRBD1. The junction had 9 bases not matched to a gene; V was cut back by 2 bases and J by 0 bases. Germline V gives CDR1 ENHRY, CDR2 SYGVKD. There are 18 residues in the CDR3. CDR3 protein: CAISEPTGTGAVNTEAFF. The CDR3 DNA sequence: TGTGCCATCAGTGAGCCGACAGGGACAGGGGCCGTGAACACTGAAGCTTTCTTT.

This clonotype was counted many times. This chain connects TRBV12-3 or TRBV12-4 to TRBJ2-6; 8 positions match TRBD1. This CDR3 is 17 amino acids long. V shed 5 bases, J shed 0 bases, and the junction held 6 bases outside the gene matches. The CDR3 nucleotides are TGTGCCAGCAGTATTGGACAGGGCCCCTCTGGGGCCAACGTCCTGACTTTC. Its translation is CASSIGQGPSGANVLTF.

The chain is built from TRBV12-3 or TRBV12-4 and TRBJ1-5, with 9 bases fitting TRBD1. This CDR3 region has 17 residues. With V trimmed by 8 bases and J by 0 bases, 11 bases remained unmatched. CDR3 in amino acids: CASGAGTGYHSNQPQHF. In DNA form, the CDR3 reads TGTGCCAGCGGAGCCGGGACAGGGTACCATAGCAATCAGCCCCAGCATTTT.

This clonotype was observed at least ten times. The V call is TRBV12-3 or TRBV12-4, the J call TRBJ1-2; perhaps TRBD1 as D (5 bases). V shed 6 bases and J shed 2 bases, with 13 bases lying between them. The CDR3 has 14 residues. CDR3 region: CASSRTITNYGYTF. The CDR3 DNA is TGTGCCAGCAGCCGGACAATTACCAACTATGGCTACACCTTC.

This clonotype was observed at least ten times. CDR3: CSVPTSPGFPGEQYF. The CDR3 DNA reads TGCAGTGTCCCAACCTCCCCCGGGTTTCCGGGCGAGCAGTACTTC. V is TRBV20-1 and J is TRBJ2-7, with unresolved D. CDR3 size: 15 residues. V gave up 7 bases and J gave up 6 bases, with 25 bases separating them. Germline CDR1 is DFQATT and CDR2 is SNEGSKA (reference sequence).

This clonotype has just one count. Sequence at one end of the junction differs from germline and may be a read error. The CDR3 nucleotides read TGTGCCGGCAGCTTAGTGGGGATTACCTACGAGCAGTACTTC. Its protein product is CAGSLVGITYEQYF. The chain couples TRBV7-9 to TRBJ2-7; no definite D call. Germline loops: CDR1 SEHNR, CDR2 FQNEAQ (reference sequence). The CDR3 runs to 14 residues.

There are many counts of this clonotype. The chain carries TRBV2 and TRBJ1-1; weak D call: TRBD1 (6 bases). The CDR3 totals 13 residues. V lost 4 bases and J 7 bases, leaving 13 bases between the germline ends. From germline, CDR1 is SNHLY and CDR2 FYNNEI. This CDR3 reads CASSVPGALEAFF. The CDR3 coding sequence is TGTGCCAGCAGTGTCCCAGGGGCACTTGAAGCTTTCTTT.

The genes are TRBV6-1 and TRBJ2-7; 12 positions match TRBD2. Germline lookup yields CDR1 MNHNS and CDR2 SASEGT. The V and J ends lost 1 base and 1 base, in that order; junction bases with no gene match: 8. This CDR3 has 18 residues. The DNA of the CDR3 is TGTGCCAGCAGTGAAGGACTAGCGGGAGAGGCCCGATCCTACGAGCAGTACTTC. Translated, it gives CASSEGLAGEARSYEQYF.

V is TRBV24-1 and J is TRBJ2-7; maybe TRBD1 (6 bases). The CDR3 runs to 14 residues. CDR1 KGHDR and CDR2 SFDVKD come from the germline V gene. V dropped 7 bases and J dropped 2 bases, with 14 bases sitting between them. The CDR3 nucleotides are TGTGCCACCAGAATCCGGACAGTCGCCTACGAGCAGTACTTC. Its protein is CATRIRTVAYEQYF.

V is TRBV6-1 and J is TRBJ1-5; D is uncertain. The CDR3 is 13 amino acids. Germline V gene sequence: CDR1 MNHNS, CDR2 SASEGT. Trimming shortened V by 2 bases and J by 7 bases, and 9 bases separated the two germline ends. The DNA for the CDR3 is TGTGCCAGCAGTGAAATTTCGGGACAGCCCCAGCATTTT. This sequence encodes CASSEISGQPQHF.

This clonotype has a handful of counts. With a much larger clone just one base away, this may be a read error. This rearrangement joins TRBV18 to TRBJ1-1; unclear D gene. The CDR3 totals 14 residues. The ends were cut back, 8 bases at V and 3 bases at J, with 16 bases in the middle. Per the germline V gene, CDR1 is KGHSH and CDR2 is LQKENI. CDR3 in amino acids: CASPSNPRDTEAFF. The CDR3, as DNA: TGTGCCAGCCCATCGAATCCGAGAGACACTGAAGCTTTCTTT.

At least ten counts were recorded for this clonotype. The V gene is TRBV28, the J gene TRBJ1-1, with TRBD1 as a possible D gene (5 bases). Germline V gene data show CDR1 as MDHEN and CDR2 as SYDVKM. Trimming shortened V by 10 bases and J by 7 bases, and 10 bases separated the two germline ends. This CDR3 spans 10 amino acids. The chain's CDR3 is CATWGGEAFF. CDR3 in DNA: TGTGCCACCTGGGGCGGTGAAGCTTTCTTT.

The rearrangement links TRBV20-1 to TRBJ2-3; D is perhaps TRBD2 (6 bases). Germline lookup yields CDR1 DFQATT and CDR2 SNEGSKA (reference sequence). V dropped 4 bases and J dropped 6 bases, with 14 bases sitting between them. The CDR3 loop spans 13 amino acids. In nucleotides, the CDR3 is TGCAGTGCTACCGGGACTGCAACGGATACGCAGTATTTT. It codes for CSATGTATDTQYF.

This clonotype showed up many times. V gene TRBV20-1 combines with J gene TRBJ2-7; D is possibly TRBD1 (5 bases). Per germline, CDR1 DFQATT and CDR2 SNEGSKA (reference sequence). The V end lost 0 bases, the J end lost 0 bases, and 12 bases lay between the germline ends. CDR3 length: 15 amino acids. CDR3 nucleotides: TGCAGTGCTAGAGATACAGGCAACCCCTCCTACGAGCAGTACTTC. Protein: CSARDTGNPSYEQYF.

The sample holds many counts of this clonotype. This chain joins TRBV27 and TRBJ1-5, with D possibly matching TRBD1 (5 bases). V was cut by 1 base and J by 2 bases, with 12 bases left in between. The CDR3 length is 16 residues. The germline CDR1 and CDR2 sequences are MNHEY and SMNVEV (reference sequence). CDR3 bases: TGTGCCAGCAGTTTATTGTCGACAGCGGGCAATCAGCCCCAGCATTTT. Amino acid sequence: CASSLLSTAGNQPQHF.

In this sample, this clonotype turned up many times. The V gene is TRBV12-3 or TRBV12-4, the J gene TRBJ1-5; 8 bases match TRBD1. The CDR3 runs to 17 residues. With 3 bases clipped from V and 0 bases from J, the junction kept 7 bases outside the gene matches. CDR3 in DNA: TGTGCCAGCAGTTTTGTTACGGGACAGGTTAGCAATCAGCCCCAGCATTTT. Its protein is CASSFVTGQVSNQPQHF.

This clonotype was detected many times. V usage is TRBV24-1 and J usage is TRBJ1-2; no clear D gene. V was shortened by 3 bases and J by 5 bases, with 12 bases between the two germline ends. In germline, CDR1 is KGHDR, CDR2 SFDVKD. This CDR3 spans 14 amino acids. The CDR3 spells CATSDATASYGYTF. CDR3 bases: TGTGCCACCAGTGATGCGACCGCCTCGTATGGCTACACCTTC.